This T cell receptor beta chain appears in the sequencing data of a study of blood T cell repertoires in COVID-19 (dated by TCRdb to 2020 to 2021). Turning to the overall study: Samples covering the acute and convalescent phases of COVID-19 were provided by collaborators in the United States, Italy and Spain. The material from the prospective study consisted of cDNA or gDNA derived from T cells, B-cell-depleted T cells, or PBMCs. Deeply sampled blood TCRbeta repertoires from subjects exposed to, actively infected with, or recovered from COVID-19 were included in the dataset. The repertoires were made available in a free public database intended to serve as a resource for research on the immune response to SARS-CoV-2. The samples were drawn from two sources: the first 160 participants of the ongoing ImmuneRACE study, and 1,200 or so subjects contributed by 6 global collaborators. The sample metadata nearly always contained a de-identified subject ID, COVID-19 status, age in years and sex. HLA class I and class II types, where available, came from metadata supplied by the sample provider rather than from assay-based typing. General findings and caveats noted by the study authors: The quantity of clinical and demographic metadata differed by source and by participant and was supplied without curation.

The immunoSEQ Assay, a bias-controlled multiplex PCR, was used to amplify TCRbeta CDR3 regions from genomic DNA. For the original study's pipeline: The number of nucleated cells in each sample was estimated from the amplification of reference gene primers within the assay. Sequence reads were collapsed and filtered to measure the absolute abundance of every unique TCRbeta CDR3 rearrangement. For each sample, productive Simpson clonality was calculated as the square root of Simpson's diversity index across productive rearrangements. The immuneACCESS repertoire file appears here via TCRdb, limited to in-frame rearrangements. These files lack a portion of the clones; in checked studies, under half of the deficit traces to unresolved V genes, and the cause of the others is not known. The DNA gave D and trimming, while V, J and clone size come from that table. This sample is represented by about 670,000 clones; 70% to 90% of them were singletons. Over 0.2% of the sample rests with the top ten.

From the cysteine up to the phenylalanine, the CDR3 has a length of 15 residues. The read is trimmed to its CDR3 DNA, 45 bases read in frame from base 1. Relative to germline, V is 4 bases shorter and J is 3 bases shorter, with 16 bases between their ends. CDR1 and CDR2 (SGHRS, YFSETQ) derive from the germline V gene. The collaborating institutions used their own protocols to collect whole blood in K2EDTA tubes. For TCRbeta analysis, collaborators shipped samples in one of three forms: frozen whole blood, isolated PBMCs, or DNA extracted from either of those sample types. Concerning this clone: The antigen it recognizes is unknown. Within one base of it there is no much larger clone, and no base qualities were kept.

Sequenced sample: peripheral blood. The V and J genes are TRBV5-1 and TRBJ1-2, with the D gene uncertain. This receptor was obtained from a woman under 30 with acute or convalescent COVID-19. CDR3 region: CASSLAAEDDYGYTF. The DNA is TGCGCCAGCAGCCTCGCGGCAGAAGATGACTATGGCTACACCTTC.